This T cell receptor beta chain came from a study of shared clonotypes between healthy human individuals. The study, taken as a whole, reports: Deeper or shallower sequencing was expected to change how clonotypes are shared among donors. Memory subsets generally showed smaller estimated richness than naive subsets did. In the sorted subsets, rarefaction showed sequencing was incomplete despite large depth.

A word on this clone: Antigen specificity is unknown.

CDR1 and CDR2 (germline): MDHEN, SYDVKM. V lost 2 bases to trimming and J lost 2 bases; unmatched junction nucleotides: 4. This CDR3 is 15 amino acids long. The method was immunoSEQ multiplex PCR; TCRdb's version includes in-frame clones alone and lacks a portion of them. The sample lists over 2 million clones, 80% to 95% seen once, with around 0.4% in the top ten. The sequence derives from a man aged 18 to 30 in good health. Some clones in this sample may be carry-over from other donors' samples. V usage is TRBV28 and J usage is TRBJ2-3; 7 bases line up with TRBD1. Sequencing input: naive CD4+ T cells from PBMCs. Subset described: CD45RA+ positively selected. The CDR3 sequence is CASSLADRDTDTQYF. CDR3 DNA: TGTGCCAGCAGTTTAGCCGACAGGGACACAGATACGCAGTATTTT.